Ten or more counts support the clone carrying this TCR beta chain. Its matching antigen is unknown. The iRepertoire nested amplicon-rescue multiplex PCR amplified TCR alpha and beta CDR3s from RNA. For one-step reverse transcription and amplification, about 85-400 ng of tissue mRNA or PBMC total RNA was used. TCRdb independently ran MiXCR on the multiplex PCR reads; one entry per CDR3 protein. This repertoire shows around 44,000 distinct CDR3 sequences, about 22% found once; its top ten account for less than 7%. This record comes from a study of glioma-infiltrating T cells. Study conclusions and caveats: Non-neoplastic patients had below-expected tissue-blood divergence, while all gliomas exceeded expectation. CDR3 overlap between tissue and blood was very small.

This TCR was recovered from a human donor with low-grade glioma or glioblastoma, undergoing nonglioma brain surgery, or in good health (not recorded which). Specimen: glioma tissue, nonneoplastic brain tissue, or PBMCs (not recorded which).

The CDR3 loop is CASRGDGSYEQYF. The CDR3 DNA sequence: TGTGCCAGCAGGGGGGACGGTTCCTACGAGCAGTACTTC. This chain joins TRBV2 and TRBJ2-7; either TRBD1 or TRBD2 may fit D (5 bases each). This CDR3 contains 13 residues. Germline V gene sequence: CDR1 SNHLY, CDR2 FYNNEI. Deletions cut 6 bases from V and 1 base from J, with 10 bases between.